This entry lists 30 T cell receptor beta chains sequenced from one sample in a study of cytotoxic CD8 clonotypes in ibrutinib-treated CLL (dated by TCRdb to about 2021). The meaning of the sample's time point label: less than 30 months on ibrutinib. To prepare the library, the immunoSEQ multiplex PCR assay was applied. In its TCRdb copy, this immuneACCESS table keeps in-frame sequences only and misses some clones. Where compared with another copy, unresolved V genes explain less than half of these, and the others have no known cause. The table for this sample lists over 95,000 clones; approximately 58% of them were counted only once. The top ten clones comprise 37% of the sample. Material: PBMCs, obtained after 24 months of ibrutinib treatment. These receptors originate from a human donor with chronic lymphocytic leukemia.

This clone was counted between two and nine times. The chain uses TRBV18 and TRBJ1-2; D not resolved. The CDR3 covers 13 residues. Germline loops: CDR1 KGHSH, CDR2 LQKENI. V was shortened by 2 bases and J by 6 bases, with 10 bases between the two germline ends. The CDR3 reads CASSPGSHDGYTF. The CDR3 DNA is TGTGCCAGCTCACCAGGCAGTCACGATGGCTACACCTTC. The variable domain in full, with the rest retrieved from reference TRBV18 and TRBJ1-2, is NAGVMQNPRHLVRRRGQEARLRCSPMKGHSHVYWYRQLPEEGLKFMVYLQKENIIDESGMPKERFSAEFPKEGPSILRIQQVVRGDSAAYFCASSPGSHDGYTFGSGTRLTVV.

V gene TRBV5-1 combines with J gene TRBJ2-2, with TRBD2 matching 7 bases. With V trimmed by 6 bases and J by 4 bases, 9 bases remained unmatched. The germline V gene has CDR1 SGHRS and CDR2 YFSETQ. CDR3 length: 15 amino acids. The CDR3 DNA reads TGCGCCAGCATCGATGGAGGGGAGGGCACCGGGGAGCTGTTTTTT. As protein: CASIDGGEGTGELFF.

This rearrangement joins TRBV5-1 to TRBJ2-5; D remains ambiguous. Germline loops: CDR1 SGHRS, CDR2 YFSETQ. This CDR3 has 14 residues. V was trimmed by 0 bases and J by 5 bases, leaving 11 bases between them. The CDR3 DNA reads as TGCGCCAGCAGCTTGGGACTGATGGGGGAGACCCAGTACTTC. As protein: CASSLGLMGETQYF.

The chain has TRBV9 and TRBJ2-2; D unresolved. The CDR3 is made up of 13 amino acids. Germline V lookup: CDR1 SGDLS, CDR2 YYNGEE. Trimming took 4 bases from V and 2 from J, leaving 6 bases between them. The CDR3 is CASSLGNTGELFF. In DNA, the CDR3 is TGTGCCAGCAGCCTTGGAAACACCGGGGAGCTGTTTTTT.

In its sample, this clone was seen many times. DNA for the CDR3: TGCGCCAGCAGCTTGGAGGGGGGGCCGGCTCAGCCCCAGCATTTT. It translates to CASSLEGGPAQPQHF. The V call is TRBV5-1, the J call TRBJ1-5, with a possible D match to TRBD1 (6 bases). Trimming took off 0 bases at V and 6 bases at J, with 13 bases between the two ends. The CDR3 is 15 residues long. Germline assignment: CDR1 SGHRS and CDR2 YFSETQ.

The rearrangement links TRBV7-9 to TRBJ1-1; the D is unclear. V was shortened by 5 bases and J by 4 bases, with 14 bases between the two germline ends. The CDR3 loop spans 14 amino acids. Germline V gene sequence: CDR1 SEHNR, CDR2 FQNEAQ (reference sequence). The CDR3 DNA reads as TGTGCCAGCAGCCTCACGGGTGATGGCACTGAAGCTTTCTTT. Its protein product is CASSLTGDGTEAFF.

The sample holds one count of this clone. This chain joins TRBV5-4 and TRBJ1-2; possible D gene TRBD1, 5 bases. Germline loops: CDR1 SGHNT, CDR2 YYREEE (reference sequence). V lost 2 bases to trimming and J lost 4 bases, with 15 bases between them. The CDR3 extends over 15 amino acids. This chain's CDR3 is CASSFLRDRPYGYTF. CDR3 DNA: TGTGCCAGCAGCTTTCTCCGAGACAGACCCTATGGCTACACCTTC.

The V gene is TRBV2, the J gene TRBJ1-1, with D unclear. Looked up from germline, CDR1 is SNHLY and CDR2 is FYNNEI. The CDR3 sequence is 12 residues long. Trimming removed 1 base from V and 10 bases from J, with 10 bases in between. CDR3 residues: CASSEVRVGAFF. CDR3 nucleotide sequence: TGTGCCAGCAGTGAAGTAAGGGTAGGAGCTTTCTTT.

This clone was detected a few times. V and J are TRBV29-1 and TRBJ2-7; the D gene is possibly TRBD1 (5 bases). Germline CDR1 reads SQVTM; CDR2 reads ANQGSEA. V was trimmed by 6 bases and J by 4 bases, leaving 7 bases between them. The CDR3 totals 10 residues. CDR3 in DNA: TGCAGCGTATGGACATACGAGCAGTACTTC. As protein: CSVWTYEQYF.

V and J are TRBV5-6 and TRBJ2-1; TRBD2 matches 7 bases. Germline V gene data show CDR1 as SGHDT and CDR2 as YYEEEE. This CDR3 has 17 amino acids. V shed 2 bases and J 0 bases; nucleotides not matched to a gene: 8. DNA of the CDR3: TGTGCCAGCAGCTTAGAACGTAGCGGGTTCTCCTACAATGAGCAGTTCTTC. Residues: CASSLERSGFSYNEQFF.

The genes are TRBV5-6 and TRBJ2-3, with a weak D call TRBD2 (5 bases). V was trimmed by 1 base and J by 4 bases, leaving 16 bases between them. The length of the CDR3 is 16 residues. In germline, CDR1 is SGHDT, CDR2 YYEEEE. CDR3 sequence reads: CASSLIWKSGADTQYF. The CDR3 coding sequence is TGTGCCAGCAGCTTGATCTGGAAGTCCGGGGCAGATACGCAGTATTTT.

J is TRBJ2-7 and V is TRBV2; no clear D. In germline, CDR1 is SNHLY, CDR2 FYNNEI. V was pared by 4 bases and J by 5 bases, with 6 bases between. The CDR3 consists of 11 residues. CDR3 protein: CASSVINEQYF. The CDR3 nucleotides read TGTGCCAGCAGTGTCATCAACGAGCAGTACTTC.

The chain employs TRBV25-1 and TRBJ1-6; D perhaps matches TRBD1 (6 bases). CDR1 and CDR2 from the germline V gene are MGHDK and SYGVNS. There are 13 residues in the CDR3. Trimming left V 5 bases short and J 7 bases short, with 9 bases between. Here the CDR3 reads CASSPTGNSPLHF. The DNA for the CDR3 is TGTGCCAGCAGTCCTACAGGGAATTCACCCCTCCACTTT.

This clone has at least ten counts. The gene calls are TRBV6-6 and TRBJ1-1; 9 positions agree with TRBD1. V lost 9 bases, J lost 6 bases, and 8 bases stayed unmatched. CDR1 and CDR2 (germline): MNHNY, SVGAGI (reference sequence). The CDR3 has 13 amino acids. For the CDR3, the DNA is TGTGCCAGTCTGACAGGGGGTAGAGCTGAAGCTTTCTTT. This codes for CASLTGGRAEAFF.

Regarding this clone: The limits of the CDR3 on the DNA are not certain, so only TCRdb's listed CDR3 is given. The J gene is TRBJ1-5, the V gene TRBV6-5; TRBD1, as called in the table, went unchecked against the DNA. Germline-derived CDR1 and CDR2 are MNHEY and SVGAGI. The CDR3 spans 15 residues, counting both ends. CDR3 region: CASILDRGRHQPQHF.

CDR3 in amino acids: CASSLGGNTEAFF. In DNA, the CDR3 is TGTGCCAGCAGTTTGGGGGGGAACACTGAAGCTTTCTTT. The chain is built from TRBV2 and TRBJ1-1; D is possibly TRBD1 (5 bases). The CDR3 has 13 residues. Germline V CDR1 and CDR2: SNHLY, FYNNEI. Trimming pared 5 bases from V and 1 base from J, leaving 8 bases between.

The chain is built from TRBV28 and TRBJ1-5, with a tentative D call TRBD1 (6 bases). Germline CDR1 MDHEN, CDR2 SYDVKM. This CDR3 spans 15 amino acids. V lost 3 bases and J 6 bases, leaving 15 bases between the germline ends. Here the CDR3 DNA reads TGTGCCAGCAGTTTTCCGGGAGGGGGGAGTCAGCCCCAGCATTTT. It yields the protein CASSFPGGGSQPQHF. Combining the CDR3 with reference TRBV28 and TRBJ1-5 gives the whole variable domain DVKVTQSSRYLVKRTGEKVFLECVQDMDHENMFWYRQDPGLGLRLIYFSYDVKMKEKGDIPEGYSVSREKKERFSLILESASTNQTSMYLCASSFPGGGSQPQHFGDGTRLSIL.

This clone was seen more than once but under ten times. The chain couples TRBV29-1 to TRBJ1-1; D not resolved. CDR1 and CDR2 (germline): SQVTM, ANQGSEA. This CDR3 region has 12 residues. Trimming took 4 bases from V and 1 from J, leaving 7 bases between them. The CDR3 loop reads CSVVGRNTEAFF. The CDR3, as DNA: TGCAGCGTTGTTGGAAGGAACACTGAAGCTTTCTTT.

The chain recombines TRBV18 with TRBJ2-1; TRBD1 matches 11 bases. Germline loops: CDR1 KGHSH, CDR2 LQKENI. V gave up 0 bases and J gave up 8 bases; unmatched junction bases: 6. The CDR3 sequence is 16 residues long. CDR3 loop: CASSPPVGQGEDEQFF. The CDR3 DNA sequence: TGTGCCAGCTCACCACCTGTGGGACAGGGGGAAGATGAGCAGTTCTTC. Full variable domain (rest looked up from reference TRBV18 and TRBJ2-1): NAGVMQNPRHLVRRRGQEARLRCSPMKGHSHVYWYRQLPEEGLKFMVYLQKENIIDESGMPKERFSAEFPKEGPSILRIQQVVRGDSAAYFCASSPPVGQGEDEQFFGPGTRLTVL.

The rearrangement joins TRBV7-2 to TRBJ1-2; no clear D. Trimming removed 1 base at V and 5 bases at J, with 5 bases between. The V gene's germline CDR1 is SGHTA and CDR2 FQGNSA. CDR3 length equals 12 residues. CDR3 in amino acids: CASSLGGYGYTF. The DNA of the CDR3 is TGTGCCAGCAGCTTAGGGGGTTATGGCTACACCTTC.

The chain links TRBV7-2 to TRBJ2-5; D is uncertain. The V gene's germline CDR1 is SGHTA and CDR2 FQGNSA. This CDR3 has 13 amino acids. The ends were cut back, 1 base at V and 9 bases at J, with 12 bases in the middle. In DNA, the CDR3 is TGTGCCAGCAGCTTAGAAGGTCCCTCTGCCCAGTACTTC. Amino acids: CASSLEGPSAQYF.

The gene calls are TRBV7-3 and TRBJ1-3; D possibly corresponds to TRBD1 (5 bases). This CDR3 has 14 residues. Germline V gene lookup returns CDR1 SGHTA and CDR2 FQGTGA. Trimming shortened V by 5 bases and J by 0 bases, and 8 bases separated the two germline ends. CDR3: CASSETDSGNTIYF. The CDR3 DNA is TGTGCCAGCAGCGAGACAGACTCTGGAAACACCATATATTTT.

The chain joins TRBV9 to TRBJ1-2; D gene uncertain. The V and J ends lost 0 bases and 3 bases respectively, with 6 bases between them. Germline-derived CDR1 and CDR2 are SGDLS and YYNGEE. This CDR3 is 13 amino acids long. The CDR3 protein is CASSVGIDYGYTF. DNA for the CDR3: TGTGCCAGCAGCGTAGGGATCGACTATGGCTACACCTTC.

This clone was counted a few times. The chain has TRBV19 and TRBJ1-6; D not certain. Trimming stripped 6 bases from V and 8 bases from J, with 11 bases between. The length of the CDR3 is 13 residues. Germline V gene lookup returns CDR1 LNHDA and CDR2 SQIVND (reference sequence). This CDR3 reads CASREQSHSPLHF. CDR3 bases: TGTGCCAGTAGGGAACAGAGTCATTCACCCCTCCACTTT. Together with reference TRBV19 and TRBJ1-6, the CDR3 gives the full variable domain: DGGITQSPKYLFRKEGQNVTLSCEQNLNHDAMYWYRQDPGQGLRLIYYSQIVNDFQKGDIAEGYSVSREKKESFPLTVTSAQKNPTAFYLCASREQSHSPLHFGNGTRLTVT.

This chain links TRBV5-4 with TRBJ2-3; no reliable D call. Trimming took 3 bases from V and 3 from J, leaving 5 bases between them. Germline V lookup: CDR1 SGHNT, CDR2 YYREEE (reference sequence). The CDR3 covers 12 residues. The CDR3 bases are TGTGCCAGCAGCTCCAGGACAGATACGCAGTATTTT. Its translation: CASSSRTDTQYF. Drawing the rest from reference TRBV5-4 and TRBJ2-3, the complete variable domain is ETGVTQSPTHLIKTRGQQVTLRCSSQSGHNTVSWYQQALGQGPQFIFQYYREEENGRGNFPPRFSGLQFPNYSSELNVNALELDDSALYLCASSSRTDTQYFGPGTRLTVL.

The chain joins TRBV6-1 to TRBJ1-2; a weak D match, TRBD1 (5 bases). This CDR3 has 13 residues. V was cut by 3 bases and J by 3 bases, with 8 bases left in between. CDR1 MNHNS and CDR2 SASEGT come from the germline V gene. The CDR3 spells CASSEAGDYGYTF. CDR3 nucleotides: TGTGCCAGCAGTGAGGCGGGGGACTATGGCTACACCTTC.

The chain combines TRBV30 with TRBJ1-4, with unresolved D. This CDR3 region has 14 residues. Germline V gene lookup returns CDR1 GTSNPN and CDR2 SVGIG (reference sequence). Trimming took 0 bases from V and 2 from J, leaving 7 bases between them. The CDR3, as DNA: TGTGCCTGGAGTGTACTAGCGACTAATGAAAAACTGTTTTTT. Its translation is CAWSVLATNEKLFF.

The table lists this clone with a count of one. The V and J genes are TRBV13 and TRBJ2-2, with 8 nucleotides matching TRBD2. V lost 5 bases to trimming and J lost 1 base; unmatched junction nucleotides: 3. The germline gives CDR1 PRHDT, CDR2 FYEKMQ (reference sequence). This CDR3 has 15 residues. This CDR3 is CASSPSGGNTGELFF. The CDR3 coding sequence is TGTGCCAGCAGCCCGAGCGGGGGGAACACCGGGGAGCTGTTTTTT.

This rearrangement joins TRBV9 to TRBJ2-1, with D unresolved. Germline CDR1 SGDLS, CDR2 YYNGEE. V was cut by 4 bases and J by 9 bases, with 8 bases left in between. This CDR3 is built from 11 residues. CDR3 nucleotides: TGTGCCAGCAGCTCCAAACGTGAGCAGTTCTTC. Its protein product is CASSSKREQFF.

The DNA of the CDR3 is TGTGCCAGCAGCCCGATTGCGAACCCCATCACAGATACGCAGTATTTT. It codes for CASSPIANPITDTQYF. The V call is TRBV11-2, the J call TRBJ2-3; no firm D call. There are 16 residues in the CDR3. In germline, CDR1 is SGHAT, CDR2 FQNNGV. The ends were cut back, 5 bases at V and 2 bases at J, with 17 bases in the middle.